Listed here is a single T cell receptor (beta chain). What it binds is unknown. In germline, CDR1 is GTSNPN, CDR2 SVGIG (reference sequence). The CDR3 extends over 14 amino acids. This entry comes from a study of shared clonotypes between healthy human individuals. Sequencing was performed with immunoSEQ multiplex PCR; in TCRdb, only in-frame clones are kept and a portion is missing. The table has some 800,000 clones, over 90% seen once. The naive CD8 subset, CD45RO-negative cells positively selected for CCR7, excluded terminally differentiated effector memory CD45RA+ cells. General study findings and limits: Genetic and exposure-history diversity was limited by the small donor number. Across a handful of donors, naive CD4 shared roughly 5%, naive CD8 under 4%, memory CD4 more than 2%, memory CD8 around 0.36%.

This receptor was taken from a man aged 25 to 45 in good health. The material sequenced was naive CD8+ T cells sorted from blood. The genes are TRBV30 and TRBJ2-3; 7 bases map to TRBD2. CDR3 protein: CAQRMAGGTDTQYF. CDR3 DNA: TGTGCTCAAAGGATGGCGGGGGGCACAGATACGCAGTATTTT.